Shown below are 13 T cell receptor beta chains from a single sample sequenced in a study of low-dose radiotherapy and immunotherapy resistance in tumors. Time point in this sample: before trial treatment. With TRAV- and TRBV-specific primers, first-strand cDNA was made, covering the alpha and beta chains. Amplification of TCRs used a constant-region primer and V-primer adapter for around 19 PCR cycles. TCRdb redid the calling of the reads with MiXCR, one entry per CDR3 protein. This sample carries about 64,000 distinct CDR3 sequences, about 30% of them seen once, and the ten largest clones take 6.6%. The source material was PBMCs, sampled before treatment. These receptor sequences come from a male donor with rectosigmoid adenocarcinoma.

This clonotype was detected many times. The V call is TRBV7-2, the J call TRBJ1-6; 11 positions agree with TRBD1. V lost 3 bases, J lost 9 bases, and 7 bases stayed unmatched. Germline V gene lookup returns CDR1 SGHTA and CDR2 FQGNSA. CDR3 length: 16 amino acids. The CDR3 loop is CASSFSPGQGASPLHF. DNA of the CDR3: TGTGCCAGCAGCTTTTCCCCTGGACAGGGGGCTTCACCCCTCCACTTT.

This clonotype was detected many times. The chain employs TRBV12-3 or TRBV12-4 and TRBJ1-4; unclear D gene. V dropped 6 bases and J dropped 5 bases, with 13 bases sitting between them. The CDR3 extends over 14 amino acids. This CDR3 is CASSTSGVNEKLFF. The CDR3 region has the DNA TGTGCCAGCAGCACCTCAGGAGTCAATGAAAAACTGTTTTTT.

This clonotype occurred many times. The V call is TRBV7-2, the J call TRBJ1-3; D not resolved. V was cut by 5 bases and J by 0 bases, with 11 bases left in between. Per the germline V gene, CDR1 is SGHTA and CDR2 is FQGNSA. The CDR3 covers 15 residues. CDR3 amino acids: CASSARPTSGNTIYF. The CDR3 DNA reads as TGTGCCAGCAGCGCACGACCGACCTCTGGAAACACCATATATTTT.

This rearrangement joins TRBV28 to TRBJ1-6; 7 bases fit TRBD1. This CDR3 region has 14 residues. CDR1 is MDHEN and CDR2 is SYDVKM in the germline V gene. The junction had 6 bases not matched to a gene; V was cut back by 5 bases and J by 8 bases. This CDR3 reads CASSKTGNYSPLHF. The CDR3 DNA reads TGTGCCAGCAGTAAGACAGGGAATTATTCACCCCTCCACTTT. Variable domain in full (rest from reference TRBV28 and TRBJ1-6): DVKVTQSSRYLVKRTGEKVFLECVQDMDHENMFWYRQDPGLGLRLIYFSYDVKMKEKGDIPEGYSVSREKKERFSLILESASTNQTSMYLCASSKTGNYSPLHFGNGTRLTVT.

This clonotype showed up many times. The gene calls are TRBV21-1 and TRBJ2-2; the table's D call, TRBD1, has no DNA check behind it. TRBV21-1 is a listed pseudogene. There are 13 residues in the CDR3. The CDR3 loop is CASSKAGAGELFF. The CDR3 DNA follows: TGTGCCAGCAGCAAAGCAGGGGCCGGGGAGCTGTTTTTT.

The V and J genes are TRBV7-2 and TRBJ1-1; D remains unclear. Germline values: CDR1 SGHTA, CDR2 FQGNSA. The CDR3 totals 13 residues. V gave up 5 bases and J gave up 11 bases, with 18 bases separating them. The CDR3 is CASSPAASPGAFF. DNA for the CDR3: TGTGCCAGCAGCCCAGCCGCGTCTCCGGGGGCTTTCTTT. Based on the CDR3 plus reference TRBV7-2 and TRBJ1-1, the full variable domain is GAGVSQSPSNKVTEKGKDVELRCDPISGHTALYWYRQSLGQGLEFLIYFQGNSAPDKSGLPSDRFSAERTGGSVSTLTIQRTQQEDSAVYLCASSPAASPGAFFGQGTRLTVV.

At least ten counts were recorded for this clonotype. This CDR3 reads CASLSAGTGSYEQYF. DNA for the CDR3: TGTGCCAGCCTTTCAGCCGGGACAGGGTCCTACGAGCAGTACTTC. V is TRBV6-5 and J is TRBJ2-7, with 9 bases matching TRBD1. Germline V lookup: CDR1 MNHEY, CDR2 SVGAGI. V dropped 8 bases and J dropped 1; count of bases not matched to a gene: 9. The CDR3 runs 15 residues.

The chain links TRBV24-1 to TRBJ2-1, with a tentative D call TRBD1 (5 bases). The CDR3 consists of 12 residues. Germline V lookup: CDR1 KGHDR, CDR2 SFDVKD. V was trimmed by 4 bases and J by 6 bases, leaving 6 bases between them. CDR3 bases: TGTGCCACCAGTGACAGGGCCAATGAGCAGTTCTTC. Translating gives CATSDRANEQFF.

Ten or more counts support this clonotype. The chain couples TRBV19 to TRBJ2-2; TRBD2 aligns across 8 bases. Germline V lookup: CDR1 LNHDA, CDR2 SQIVND (reference sequence). V shed 1 base, J shed 0 bases, and the junction held 7 bases outside the gene matches. This CDR3 has 18 residues. The CDR3 protein is CASSIASGRVPNTGELFF. DNA of the CDR3: TGTGCCAGTAGTATAGCCTCCGGGAGGGTCCCGAACACCGGGGAGCTGTTTTTT. Full variable domain (missing parts from reference TRBV19 and TRBJ2-2): DGGITQSPKYLFRKEGQNVTLSCEQNLNHDAMYWYRQDPGQGLRLIYYSQIVNDFQKGDIAEGYSVSREKKESFPLTVTSAQKNPTAFYLCASSIASGRVPNTGELFFGEGSRLTVL.

The V gene is TRBV7-8, the J gene TRBJ2-1; TRBD2 aligns across 10 bases. The germline V gene has CDR1 SGHVS and CDR2 FQNEAQ. The J segment lost 7 bases and the V segment lost 0 bases, leaving 9 bases of the junction unmatched. CDR3 length: 17 residues. The DNA of the CDR3 is TGTGCCAGCAGCTTAGCGGTCGCTAGCGGGAGTGGGAATGAGCAGTTCTTC. It specifies CASSLAVASGSGNEQFF.

With respect to this clonotype: A far larger clone is just one base off, so this is likely a read error. The rearrangement links TRBV6-6 to TRBJ1-1; D is possibly TRBD1 (5 bases). This CDR3 has 15 residues. Trimming took off 9 bases at V and 3 bases at J, with 20 bases between the two ends. CDR1 MNHNY and CDR2 SVGAGI come from the germline V gene (reference sequence). The CDR3 reads CARSLATTGDTEAFF. The CDR3 DNA reads as TGTGCCAGAAGTCTGGCCACTACGGGGGACACTGAAGCTTTCTTT.

This chain uses TRBV19 with TRBJ2-2, with 7 bases matching TRBD1. The junction had 6 bases not matched to a gene; V was cut back by 1 base and J by 4 bases. Germline loops: CDR1 LNHDA, CDR2 SQIVND (reference sequence). The CDR3 length is 16 residues. The CDR3 spells CASSIGQGFATGELFF. The DNA for the CDR3 is TGTGCCAGTAGTATAGGACAGGGTTTTGCCACCGGGGAGCTGTTTTTT.

This clonotype was seen a handful of times. The V call is TRBV5-1, the J call TRBJ2-3, with no clear D. The length of the CDR3 is 12 residues. Germline values: CDR1 SGHRS, CDR2 YFSETQ. V shed 4 bases and J shed 6 bases, with 9 bases lying between them. The CDR3 nucleotides read TGCGCCAGCAGCATAGACACGGATACGCAGTATTTT. Translation gives CASSIDTDTQYF.